The rows below give T cell receptor beta chains drawn from one sample of a study of blood T cell repertoires in COVID-19. Method: immunoSEQ multiplex PCR; TCRdb's copy keeps in-frame clones and lacks some. The repertoire consists of approximately 440,000 clones, with 90% occurring once and the leading ten covering approximately 0.55%. What was sequenced was PBMCs or T cells enriched from blood (not recorded which). These receptor sequences come from a man younger than 30 who had recovered from COVID-19. Both conserved end residues are trimmed from each CDR3.

j_call,v_call,cdr3_aa
TRBJ1-1,TRBV5-1,ASSRRLDPRGTEAF
TRBJ2-7,TRBV4-1,ASSQAPGTSGGAAYEQY
TRBJ2-7,TRBV4-1,ASSQMGGPHSAGDYEQY
TRBJ1-4,TRBV7-5,VRKGAQGVVWELF
TRBJ1-1,TRBV10-2,ASRSGGTEAF
TRBJ2-2,TRBV11-3,ASALQGAGELF
TRBJ2-6,TRBV28,ASRLGFSGANVLT
TRBJ1-4,TRBV5-1,ASSKQGLGEKLF
TRBJ1-5,TRBV2,ASSRLRNQPQH
TRBJ2-7,TRBV2,ASTQAEPSYEQY
TRBJ1-1,TRBV6-5,ASSWGADTEAF
TRBJ2-7,TRBV7-9,ASSGSGAVSYEQY
TRBJ2-7,TRBV6-5,ASSTQGFPYEQY
TRBJ1-6,TRBV11-3,ASSFLQGGDSPLH
TRBJ1-6,TRBV5-1,ASSADRGKGGSPLH
TRBJ2-1,TRBV5-8,ASSFRGSYNEQF
TRBJ2-2,TRBV11-3,ASSLGERAGELF
TRBJ2-2,TRBV2,ASSAYGTGELF
TRBJ1-4,TRBV6-5,ASSDGGLNIEKLF
TRBJ2-2,TRBV7-2,ASSQPVGTRTGELF
TRBJ1-5,TRBV5-1,ASSLDGDNQPQH
TRBJ2-5,TRBV27,ASSDRPLAGDETQY
TRBJ1-1,TRBV25-1,ASSATGMNTEAF
TRBJ2-5,TRBV19,ASSIGSGRGLETQY
TRBJ2-1,TRBV19,ASSIGLAEQF
TRBJ2-5,TRBV4-2,ASSQEKTSGQETQY
TRBJ2-1,TRBV5-4,ASSFGTQPYNEQF
TRBJ1-1,TRBV28,ASSLGGAKSEAF
TRBJ2-2,TRBV6-5,ASRGTGSTGELF
TRBJ1-2,TRBV28,ASRWRFGGYT
TRBJ1-5,TRBV27,ASSQIGTVSNQPQH
TRBJ2-2,TRBV10-1,ASKLAGANTGELF
TRBJ1-5,TRBV6-5,AIRTSGGNQPQH
TRBJ2-5,TRBV6-5,ASYREETQY
TRBJ2-2,TRBV10-3,AISGLLTFPDTGELF
TRBJ1-1,TRBV7-9,ASSATANTEAF
TRBJ2-1,TRBV28,ASSSRVAPSYNEQF
TRBJ2-1,TRBV11-3,ASSKLSSSYNEQF
TRBJ1-3,TRBV2,ASSEDNSGNTIY
TRBJ2-1,TRBV5-1,ASSYEIGREQF
TRBJ1-2,TRBV6-1,ASSEAGGAYGYT
TRBJ1-2,TRBV19,ASSIDRGTKGSHRGYT
TRBJ1-1,TRBV6-2/TRBV6-3,ASSYSKKIGYTEAF
TRBJ1-5,TRBV24-1,ATSDSGQPQH
TRBJ2-7,TRBV2,ATNTGGASYEQY
TRBJ2-7,TRBV5-1,ASSLSRGTEKGDEQY
TRBJ2-1,TRBV5-1,ASSLPSGGGNEQF
TRBJ1-5,TRBV19,ASSTTPGHLTNQPQH